The clone carrying this T cell receptor (beta chain) was seen once. Its target is not known. The data were obtained in a study of T cells in tuberculosis. In the study overall: IGRA-negative adolescents, IGRA-positive adolescents with latent tuberculosis and adults with active tuberculosis formed this South African cohort. Study-level findings and limits: Active tuberculosis alpha repertoires lay closer to GMM-specific TCRs than controls'. Active tuberculosis patients had shorter CDR3-alpha; the beta difference was nonsignificant.

The table came from immunoSEQ multiplex PCR; TCRdb's copy has only in-frame clones and leaves some out. The sample has about 20,000 clones; approximately 92% are singletons. This sequence was found in a donor between 10 and 35 years old with latent tuberculosis or without tuberculosis infection. The specimen was PBMCs.

The CDR3 DNA reads TGTGCCAGCAGTGATGGACAGGGGCACACAGATACGCAGTATTTT. It codes for CASSDGQGHTDTQYF. The chain is built from TRBV6-1 and TRBJ2-3; 9 nucleotides agree with TRBD1. The germline CDR1 and CDR2 sequences are MNHNS and SASEGT. The CDR3 consists of 15 residues. Unmatched junction bases numbered 3, after V lost 3 bases and J lost 2 bases.